One and the same sample provided the 21 T cell receptor beta chains below, sequenced in a study of CD8 T cells in Susac syndrome (dated by TCRdb to about 2019). The library was produced with the immunoSEQ multiplex PCR assay. RNA was extracted with the RNeasy kit and 0.5 to 1 ug was reverse transcribed using random hexamers. The raw public reads went through TCRdb reprocessing: fastp at Q25, MiXCR clone calling, in-frame beta chains kept. One record per CDR3 amino acid sequence lists the most common genes and DNA. The sample includes 170,000 or so distinct CDR3 sequences, with around 96% observed a single time. The top ten clones comprise around 0.15% of the sample. Sample: CD8+ T cells from PBMCs. These TCRs come from a human donor with multiple sclerosis.

This chain joins TRBV7-8 and TRBJ2-2, with 10 bases identical to TRBD2. CDR3 length equals 17 residues. The V gene end was trimmed by 0 bases and the J gene end by 6 bases; junction bases not matched to a gene: 7. Germline CDR1 is SGHVS and CDR2 is FQNEAQ. The DNA of the CDR3 is TGTGCCAGCAGCTTAGCGCTAGCGGGGGATATTGCCGGGGAGCTGTTTTTT. Encoded protein: CASSLALAGDIAGELFF. The full variable domain, rest sourced from reference TRBV7-8 and TRBJ2-2, is GAGVSQSPRYKVAKRGQDVALRCDPISGHVSLFWYQQALGQGPEFLTYFQNEAQLDKSGLPSDRFFAERPEGSVSTLKIQRTQQEDSAVYLCASSLALAGDIAGELFFGEGSRLTVL.

J is TRBJ1-2 and V is TRBV29-1, with no clear D. The CDR3 consists of 13 residues. Germline CDR1 is SQVTM and CDR2 is ANQGSEA. V lost 1 base and J lost 2, with 8 bases in between. This CDR3 is CSVEGQSNYGYTF. For the CDR3, the DNA is TGCAGCGTTGAAGGGCAGTCAAACTATGGCTACACCTTC.

V and J are TRBV6-5 and TRBJ1-1; TRBD1 might be the D (5 bases). The germline V gene has CDR1 MNHEY and CDR2 SVGAGI. The CDR3 extends over 13 amino acids. V gave up 10 bases and J gave up 3 bases, with 15 bases separating them. CDR3 loop: CATSGGTHTEAFF. CDR3 nucleotides: TGTGCCACCAGCGGGGGGACCCACACTGAAGCTTTCTTT.

This chain joins TRBV27 and TRBJ1-2; D remains unclear. The CDR3 covers 15 residues. Per germline, CDR1 MNHEY and CDR2 SMNVEV (reference sequence). V was trimmed by 4 bases and J by 5 bases, leaving 17 bases between them. CDR3 bases: TGTGCCAGCAGTTCGTCCCACAAAATGAGATATGGCTACACCTTC. Translated: CASSSSHKMRYGYTF.

The chain couples TRBV4-2 to TRBJ2-1; no clear D. V was shortened by 2 bases and J by 8 bases, with 31 bases between the two germline ends. In germline, CDR1 is LGHNA, CDR2 YNFKEQ. The CDR3 totals 20 residues. CDR3: CASSQSPTLVDLGTLDEQFF. The CDR3 DNA sequence: TGTGCCAGCAGCCAAAGCCCAACACTGGTGGATCTAGGCACCTTGGATGAGCAGTTCTTC.

The rearrangement uses TRBV9 and TRBJ2-3, with D unclear. This CDR3 has 13 amino acids. In germline, CDR1 is SGDLS, CDR2 YYNGEE. V was clipped by 0 bases and J by 2 bases, with 4 bases between them. CDR3 protein: CASSVELTDTQYF. CDR3 nucleotides: TGTGCCAGCAGCGTAGAGCTCACAGATACGCAGTATTTT.

In its sample, this clonotype was seen once. The gene calls are TRBV29-1 and TRBJ1-1; D not certain. CDR1 is SQVTM, CDR2 ANQGSEA, per germline. There are 11 residues in the CDR3. Deletions cut 5 bases from V and 2 bases from J, with 6 bases between. The CDR3 spells CSVTLNTEAFF. The CDR3, as DNA: TGCAGCGTTACGTTAAACACTGAAGCTTTCTTT.

The rearrangement uses TRBV2 and TRBJ2-7; TRBD1 or TRBD2 may be the D gene (5 bases each). This CDR3 has 13 amino acids. V dropped 6 bases and J dropped 2 bases, with 11 bases sitting between them. The germline V gene has CDR1 SNHLY and CDR2 FYNNEI. CDR3 coding DNA: TGTGCCAGCAGCGGGGACGGAACCTACGAGCAGTACTTC. It codes for CASSGDGTYEQYF.

This clonotype was observed a single time. For the CDR3, the DNA is TGCGCCAGCAGCCAAGTTAATAGGGATGAGCAGTTCTTC. Translated, it gives CASSQVNRDEQFF. This chain connects TRBV4-1 to TRBJ2-1; D call uncertain. CDR3 size: 13 residues. CDR1 is MGHRA, CDR2 YSYEKL, per germline. V was pared by 1 base and J by 8 bases, with 9 bases between.

In its sample, this clonotype was seen once. The chain carries TRBV30 and TRBJ2-1, with D possibly matching TRBD2 (5 bases). Trimming took off 3 bases at V and 8 bases at J, with 8 bases between the two ends. The CDR3 totals 11 residues. Looked up from germline, CDR1 is GTSNPN and CDR2 is SVGIG (reference sequence). The CDR3: CAWRADYEQFF. In DNA form, the CDR3 reads TGTGCCTGGAGGGCGGACTATGAGCAGTTCTTC. Using reference TRBV30 and TRBJ2-1 for the parts outside the CDR3, the full variable domain is SQTIHQWPATLVQPVGSPLSLECTVEGTSNPNLYWYRQAAGRGLQLLFYSVGIGQISSEVPQNLSASRPQDRQFILSSKKLLLSDSGFYLCAWRADYEQFFGPGTRLTVL.

The CDR3 DNA follows: TGTGCCAGCAGCCCCTGGAGCGGGAGGCTGACCGGGGAGCTGTTTTTT. This encodes CASSPWSGRLTGELFF. This sequence joins TRBV3-1 and TRBJ2-2; 9 nucleotides agree with TRBD2. Trimming cost V 4 bases and J 5 bases; bases outside gene matches: 8. In germline, CDR1 is LGHDT, CDR2 YNNKEL (reference sequence). The length of the CDR3 is 16 residues. Supplemented by reference TRBV3-1 and TRBJ2-2, the full variable domain reads DTAVSQTPKYLVTQMGNDKSIKCEQNLGHDTMYWYKQDSKKFLKIMFSYNNKELIINETVPNRFSPKSPDKAHLNLHINSLELGDSAVYFCASSPWSGRLTGELFFGEGSRLTVL.

The chain uses TRBV20-1 and TRBJ2-1; no clear D. Trimming shortened V by 4 bases and J by 4 bases, and 5 bases separated the two germline ends. The CDR3 covers 11 residues. Germline CDR1 DFQATT, CDR2 SNEGSKA (reference sequence). CDR3 amino acids: CSAIRYNEQFF. CDR3 nucleotides: TGCAGTGCTATCAGATACAATGAGCAGTTCTTC.

V usage is TRBV28 and J usage is TRBJ1-2, with 9 bases that match TRBD1. The V and J ends lost 3 bases and 5 bases, in that order; junction bases with no gene match: 7. The germline V gene encodes CDR1 MDHEN and CDR2 SYDVKM. This CDR3 has 15 residues. The DNA for the CDR3 is TGTGCCAGCAGTTTCCCACCGGACAGGGGATATGGCTACACCTTC. Translation: CASSFPPDRGYGYTF.

The gene calls are TRBV20-1 and TRBJ2-7, with no clear D. The CDR3 is made up of 13 amino acids. The V end lost 1 base, the J end lost 6 bases, and 13 bases lay between the germline ends. In germline, CDR1 is DFQATT, CDR2 SNEGSKA (reference sequence). The CDR3 here is CSARGPMGAEQYF. The CDR3 coding sequence is TGCAGTGCTAGAGGCCCGATGGGCGCCGAGCAGTACTTC.

J is TRBJ2-7 and V is TRBV27, with 7 bases aligning to TRBD1. The germline CDR1 and CDR2 sequences are MNHEY and SMNVEV (reference sequence). The length of the CDR3 is 14 residues. Trimming removed 2 bases from V and 0 bases from J; junction bases left unmatched: 1. The CDR3 sequence is CASSLGQDSYEQYF. Here the CDR3 DNA reads TGTGCCAGCAGTTTAGGACAGGACTCCTACGAGCAGTACTTC.

The rearrangement uses TRBV15 and TRBJ1-5; TRBD1 might be the D (6 bases). CDR3 length: 14 amino acids. Trimming took off 5 bases at V and 4 bases at J, with 12 bases between the two ends. The germline V gene encodes CDR1 LNHNV and CDR2 YYDKDF (reference sequence). Written as DNA, the CDR3 is TGTGCCACCAGCCCCCGACAGGTTAATCAGCCCCAGCATTTT. This encodes CATSPRQVNQPQHF.

The chain carries TRBV25-1 and TRBJ2-7, with 10 bases matching TRBD1. The J segment lost 3 bases and the V segment lost 10 bases, leaving 3 bases of the junction unmatched. Per the germline V gene, CDR1 is MGHDK and CDR2 is SYGVNS. This CDR3 contains 12 residues. The CDR3 loop is CATRTGGYEQYF. In DNA, the CDR3 is TGTGCCACCCGGACAGGGGGCTACGAGCAGTACTTC.

The chain links TRBV2 to TRBJ2-5; D is undetermined. The CDR3 runs to 10 residues. The V end was cut by 3 bases, the J end by 8 bases, with 4 bases between. Germline CDR1 SNHLY, CDR2 FYNNEI. The CDR3 DNA reads as TGTGCCAGCAGTGATAGTACCCAGTACTTC. The encoded protein is CASSDSTQYF.

The rearrangement uses TRBV7-9 and TRBJ1-2; D may be TRBD1 (6 bases). The CDR3 contains 15 residues. Germline V gene data show CDR1 as SEHNR and CDR2 as FQNEAQ (reference sequence). V lost 5 bases to trimming and J lost 4 bases, with 17 bases between them. The DNA of the CDR3 is TGTGCCAGCAGCCCTGTGGGTGAGACAGGCTATGGCTACACCTTC. Translating it yields CASSPVGETGYGYTF.

The chain is built from TRBV20-1 and TRBJ2-2, with 7 positions matching TRBD2. Losses at the gene ends were 3 bases for V and 5 bases for J; bases not matched to a gene: 6. This CDR3 has 14 amino acids. Germline V gives CDR1 DFQATT, CDR2 SNEGSKA (reference sequence). The CDR3 DNA follows: TGCAGTGCTAGCGGGAGGACCGGGACCGGGGAGCTGTTTTTT. It encodes CSASGRTGTGELFF.

This chain uses TRBV6-5 with TRBJ2-7; no definite D call. The CDR3 is made up of 14 amino acids. Per germline, CDR1 MNHEY and CDR2 SVGAGI. Trimming removed 1 base from V and 2 bases from J, with 9 bases in between. The CDR3 region is CASSYLHRAYEQYF. The CDR3 DNA is TGTGCCAGCAGTTACTTACATAGAGCCTACGAGCAGTACTTC.